This T cell receptor (beta chain) was observed in a study of blood T cell repertoires in COVID-19. Study overall: Both acute and convalescent COVID-19 samples were obtained from the United States, Italy and Spain.

The CDR3 loop spans 14 amino acids. V was shortened by 5 bases and J by 0 bases, with 14 bases between the two germline ends. The germline V gene has CDR1 SQVTM and CDR2 ANQGSEA. This table comes from immunoSEQ multiplex PCR, and its TCRdb copy is limited to in-frame clones, with some not included. The sample lists roughly 240,000 clones, approximately 83% occurring once. This clonotype was obtained from a woman between 40 and 55 years old who had been exposed to COVID-19. V and J are TRBV29-1 and TRBJ2-7, with D possibly being TRBD1 (6 bases). The sample was PBMCs or T cells enriched from blood (not recorded which). The CDR3 is CSVLGQHSSYEQYF. CDR3 DNA: TGCAGCGTTCTCGGACAGCATAGCTCCTACGAGCAGTACTTC.